These 9 T cell receptor beta chains came from one sample sequenced in a study of vaccination and CD4 T cells after COVID-19 (dated by TCRdb to between 2021 and 2024). The method behind the library was PCR. Sequenced on an Illumina iSeq 100. DNA from cultured CD4+ T cells underwent TCR sequencing with the Oncomine TCR Beta short-read assay at the Johns Hopkins FTIC core. The public reads were reprocessed in TCRdb via fastp at Q25 and MiXCR, keeping in-frame beta chains. For every CDR3 protein sequence, its rows merge into one entry that carries the most common genes and DNA. Present in this sample are 15,000 to 20,000 distinct CDR3 sequences, around 75% of which were seen just once. About 15% of the sample lies in the top ten. The treatment or condition label, as the study defines it: roughly 10-day PBMC culture with coronavirus spike peptide pools or control peptides (ViraFEST assay). Their antigens remain unidentified.

The sample taken for sequencing was CD4+ T cells from blood, cultured in vitro. The origin of the receptors is a human donor who had recovered from COVID-19.

In this sample, this clonotype turned up a few times. This chain joins TRBV7-9 and TRBJ1-1; D is undetermined. The CDR3 loop spans 12 amino acids. Trimming removed 5 bases from V and 1 base from J, with 5 bases in between. Germline V gives CDR1 SEHNR, CDR2 FQNEAQ (reference sequence). CDR3 protein: CASSRENTEAFF. DNA of the CDR3: TGTGCCAGCAGCCGAGAGAACACTGAAGCTTTCTTT.

The V gene is TRBV7-9, the J gene TRBJ2-3; 9 bases align to TRBD2. The CDR3 has 16 residues. J lost 3 bases, V lost 4 bases, and 8 bases had no gene match. Germline V lookup: CDR1 SEHNR, CDR2 FQNEAQ (reference sequence). The CDR3 nucleotides read TGTGCCAGCAGCTGGGCGATTAGCGGGGGAACAGATACGCAGTATTTT. The encoded protein is CASSWAISGGTDTQYF.

The chain carries TRBV20-1 and TRBJ2-5, with a tentative D call TRBD1 (6 bases). Germline V CDR1 and CDR2: DFQATT, SNEGSKA (reference sequence). This CDR3 has 15 residues. With 0 bases removed from V and 4 bases from J, the gap between germline ends came to 15 bases. The CDR3 coding sequence is TGCAGTGCTAGAGATCCGACAGGCACCCGAGAGACCCAGTACTTC. Its protein product is CSARDPTGTRETQYF.

The chain carries TRBV10-2 and TRBJ2-5; D is ambiguous. The CDR3 has 12 amino acids. Germline CDR1 reads WSHSY; CDR2 reads SAAADI. V was pared by 6 bases and J by 0 bases, with 5 bases between. As DNA, the CDR3 is TGCGCCAGCAGGACCGACCAAGAGACCCAGTACTTC. It yields the protein CASRTDQETQYF.

The chain combines TRBV7-3 with TRBJ1-6; unclear D gene. Trimming left V 5 bases short and J 8 bases short, with 10 bases between. Per germline, CDR1 SGHTA and CDR2 FQGTGA. The CDR3 has 13 amino acids. In DNA, the CDR3 is TGTGCCAGCAGCCCCAATCAGGATTCACCCCTCCACTTT. This translates into CASSPNQDSPLHF.

The V call is TRBV6-1, the J call TRBJ2-2, with 7 bases fitting TRBD1. Per germline, CDR1 MNHNS and CDR2 SASEGT. This CDR3 spans 17 amino acids. The V gene end was trimmed by 1 base and the J gene end by 2 bases; junction bases not matched to a gene: 7. CDR3 in amino acids: CASSEGFGTVNTGELFF. For the CDR3, the DNA is TGTGCCAGCAGTGAAGGATTCGGGACAGTAAACACCGGGGAGCTGTTTTTT.

The V call is TRBV6-2 or TRBV6-3, the J call TRBJ1-1, with D maybe TRBD1 (5 bases). The germline V gene has CDR1 MNHEY and CDR2 SVGEGT. The CDR3 is 14 amino acids. Between the trimmed V and J ends, which lost 0 bases and 10 bases, there was a span of 15 bases. CDR3 sequence reads: CASSYSSGGTGAFF. The CDR3 DNA reads TGTGCCAGCAGTTACTCGAGTGGCGGGACCGGAGCTTTCTTT.

The rearrangement links TRBV20-1 to TRBJ2-7, with TRBD2 matching over 7 bases. V was clipped by 3 bases and J by 4 bases; unmatched bases: 9. The V gene's germline CDR1 is DFQATT and CDR2 SNEGSKA (reference sequence). The CDR3 spans 14 residues. CDR3 amino acids: CSASTGLTDYEQYF. Here the CDR3 DNA reads TGCAGTGCTAGCACGGGACTAACAGATTACGAGCAGTACTTC.

This clonotype was observed a few times. The rearrangement uses TRBV7-2 and TRBJ2-4; maybe TRBD1 (5 bases). CDR1 SGHTA and CDR2 FQGNSA come from the germline V gene. This CDR3 is built from 17 residues. V dropped 6 bases and J dropped 0 bases, with 18 bases sitting between them. The CDR3 nucleotides read TGTGCCAGCAGTCCAGGGTCTCTGGGTCTAGCCAAAAACATTCAGTACTTC. This encodes CASSPGSLGLAKNIQYF.